Listed below are T cell receptor beta chains from one sample, sequenced in a study of vaccination effects on CD4 cells after COVID-19. For these receptors, no antigen is known. Generated by immunoSEQ multiplex PCR, the TCRdb table keeps only in-frame clones and is missing some. The profile shows about 66,000 clones, less than 80% of them singletons. Sample: CD4+ T cells from PBMCs cultured without peptide, taken after COVID-19 vaccination. Receptors were obtained from a human donor who received a COVID-19 vaccine. Both conserved end residues are part of each CDR3. A D gene is named only where the DNA matches it firmly. Size is stated for part of the rows, as once, few or many counts, or as a class when the clone is expanded.

j_gene | abundance | d_gene | v_gene | CDR3aa | CDR3nt
TRBJ1-2 | . | . | TRBV19 | CASSISSGALSHYGYTF | TGTGCCAGTAGTATTTCGTCAGGGGCCCTTTCTCACTATGGCTACACCTTC
TRBJ1-2 | . | TRBD1 | TRBV5-8 | CASRRQGAGYGYTF | TGTGCCAGCAGGAGACAGGGGGCTGGCTATGGCTACACCTTC
TRBJ2-1 | once | TRBD2 | TRBV5-1 | CASRGVAGGPVEQFF | TGCGCCAGCAGAGGCGTAGCGGGGGGGCCCGTAGAGCAGTTCTTC
TRBJ1-2 | . | . | TRBV5-1 | CASSLGQGRPNFGYTF | TGCGCCAGCAGCTTGGGGCAGGGCCGTCCTAACTTTGGCTACACCTTC
TRBJ1-2 | once | TRBD1 | TRBV2 | CASRTGGNYGYTF | TGTGCCAGCAGAACAGGGGGAAACTATGGCTACACCTTC
TRBJ1-6 | . | . | TRBV6-6 | CASSVQNSPLHF | TGTGCCAGCAGTGTACAGAATTCACCCCTCCACTTT
TRBJ1-1 | . | TRBD1 | TRBV30 | CAWSGDRGSGTEAFF | TGTGCCTGGAGTGGGGACAGGGGGTCGGGCACTGAAGCTTTCTTT
TRBJ1-1 | . | . | TRBV6-2/TRBV6-3 | CASSYLDSNTEAFF | TGTGCCAGCAGTTACTTAGACAGCAACACTGAAGCTTTCTTT
TRBJ1-2 | . | . | TRBV14 | CASRPRWGNYGYTF | TGTGCCAGCCGCCCCAGGTGGGGAAACTATGGCTACACCTTC
TRBJ2-2 | . | . | TRBV6-6 | CATQPLGDTGELFF | TGTGCCACCCAACCCCTAGGGGACACCGGGGAGCTGTTTTTT
TRBJ1-6 | few | . | TRBV7-8 | CASSSIIGGGSPLHF | TGTGCCAGCAGCTCCATAATAGGGGGAGGGTCACCCCTCCACTTT
TRBJ2-5 | . | TRBD1 | TRBV4-1 | CASSQGVDRGQETQYF | TGCGCCAGCAGCCAGGGGGTAGACAGGGGTCAAGAGACCCAGTACTTC
TRBJ2-2 | large | TRBD1 | TRBV25-1 | CASRPGQGNTGELFF | TGTGCCAGCAGGCCGGGACAGGGGAACACCGGGGAGCTGTTTTTT
TRBJ2-3 | . | . | TRBV2 | CASSGQGGTDTQYF | TGTGCCAGCAGTGGACAGGGAGGGACAGATACGCAGTATTTT
TRBJ1-1 | . | . | TRBV5-1 | CASSLNTEAFF | TGCGCCAGCAGCTTGAACACTGAAGCTTTCTTT
TRBJ2-1 | . | TRBD2 | TRBV4-1 | CASSQGAGTSVQNEQFF | TGCGCCAGCAGCCAAGGTGCCGGGACTAGCGTACAGAATGAGCAGTTCTTC
TRBJ2-5 | . | . | TRBV18 | CASSPGGRETQYF | TGTGCCAGCTCACCAGGGGGAAGAGAGACCCAGTACTTC
TRBJ1-2 | . | TRBD1 | TRBV5-1 | CASRDTGGSYGYTF | TGCGCCAGCAGAGATACAGGGGGATCCTATGGCTACACCTTC
TRBJ1-5 | . | . | TRBV30 | CAWSVQGDQPQHF | TGTGCCTGGAGTGTCCAGGGAGATCAGCCCCAGCATTTT
TRBJ2-3 | . | TRBD2 | TRBV27 | CASSSTLAGHTDTQYF | TGTGCCAGCAGCTCCACCTTAGCGGGTCACACAGATACGCAGTATTTT
TRBJ1-2 | few | . | TRBV12-3/TRBV12-4 | CASSQGPGYTF | TGTGCCAGCAGCCAGGGGCCTGGCTACACCTTC
TRBJ2-1 | . | . | TRBV7-2 | CASSPHPQGTGQFF | TGTGCCAGCAGCCCCCATCCCCAGGGTACGGGTCAGTTCTTC
TRBJ1-2 | . | . | TRBV6-6 | CASSYSTAANYGYTF | TGTGCCAGCAGTTACTCGACAGCGGCTAACTATGGCTACACCTTC
TRBJ1-2 | once | TRBD1 | TRBV6-5 | CASSYGTGVLGYTF | TGTGCCAGCAGTTACGGGACAGGGGTTTTGGGCTACACCTTC
TRBJ2-5 | . | . | TRBV18 | CASSPPGETQYF | TGTGCCAGCTCACCTCCCGGGGAGACCCAGTACTTC
TRBJ1-1 | . | TRBD1 | TRBV7-6 | CASSAPGTGNPTEAFF | TGTGCCAGCAGCGCCCCCGGGACAGGGAATCCCACTGAAGCTTTCTTT
TRBJ2-5 | once | . | TRBV6-5 | CASRPPGQETQYF | TGTGCCAGCAGACCGCCGGGGCAAGAGACCCAGTACTTC
TRBJ2-6 | . | . | TRBV7-2 | CASSLAGGSGANVLTF | TGTGCCAGCAGCTTAGCGGGGGGCTCTGGGGCCAACGTCCTGACTTTC
TRBJ1-1 | . | . | TRBV23-1 | CASSLPRGGLNTEAFF | TGCGCCAGCAGTTTACCTCGGGGGGGATTGAACACTGAAGCTTTCTTT
TRBJ2-3 | . | . | TRBV19 | CASSIGRTDTQYF | TGTGCCAGTAGTATCGGGCGCACAGATACGCAGTATTTT
TRBJ2-4 | . | TRBD2 | TRBV5-6 | CASSLGSGVSYF | TGTGCCAGCAGCTTGGGTAGCGGGGTTTCGTACTTC
TRBJ1-2 | . | . | TRBV18 | CASSPPVGDYGYTF | TGTGCCAGCTCACCCCCGGTAGGAGACTATGGCTACACCTTC
TRBJ2-2 | . | . | TRBV5-1 | CASSFMAHPTGELFF | TGCGCCAGCAGCTTCATGGCGCATCCCACCGGGGAGCTGTTTTTT
TRBJ2-3 | . | . | TRBV28 | CASRGETLTTDTQYF | TGTGCCAGCAGGGGCGAGACACTCACCACAGATACGCAGTATTTT
TRBJ2-3 | . | . | TRBV7-2 | CASSLVPRTDTQYF | TGTGCCAGCAGCTTAGTTCCCCGCACAGATACGCAGTATTTT
TRBJ2-5 | once | TRBD1 | TRBV6-5 | CASSYSPTGGEETQYF | TGTGCCAGCAGTTACTCGCCGACAGGGGGCGAAGAGACCCAGTACTTC
TRBJ2-2 | . | TRBD1 | TRBV7-7 | CASSLTGVTGELFF | TGTGCCAGCAGCCTCACAGGGGTGACCGGGGAGCTGTTTTTT
TRBJ1-1 | . | . | TRBV3-1/TRBV3-2 | CASSYHDRGGTEAFF | TGTGCCAGCAGCTACCACGACAGAGGAGGCACTGAAGCTTTCTTT
TRBJ2-5 | few | . | TRBV5-6 | CASSLGGTGTETQYF | TGTGCCAGCAGCTTGGGAGGTACAGGGACAGAGACCCAGTACTTC
TRBJ2-1 | . | . | TRBV24-1 | CATKGPYNEQFF | TGTGCCACCAAGGGTCCCTACAATGAGCAGTTCTTC
TRBJ2-5 | . | . | TRBV24-1 | CATSDTGTDQETQYF | TGTGCCACCAGTGATACCGGGACGGACCAAGAGACCCAGTACTTC
TRBJ2-5 | . | TRBD2 | TRBV3-1/TRBV3-2 | CASSQAGGLQETQYF | TGTGCCAGCAGCCAAGCGGGGGGATTACAAGAGACCCAGTACTTC
TRBJ2-3 | . | TRBD2 | TRBV18 | CASSPRLAGMDTQYF | TGTGCCAGCTCACCGAGACTAGCGGGGATGGATACGCAGTATTTT
TRBJ1-1 | . | TRBD1 | TRBV18 | CASSLQGAGGTEAFF | TGTGCCAGCTCACTACAGGGGGCAGGGGGGACTGAAGCTTTCTTT
TRBJ1-5 | . | TRBD1 | TRBV6-5 | CATVTGGRQPQHF | TGTGCCACAGTGACAGGGGGTCGTCAGCCCCAGCATTTT
TRBJ1-5 | . | . | TRBV6-1 | CASSERNQPQHF | TGTGCCAGCAGTGAAAGAAATCAGCCCCAGCATTTT
TRBJ2-5 | . | . | TRBV11-2 | CASRKNTGFVQETQYF | TGTGCCAGCAGAAAAAACACAGGGTTTGTCCAAGAGACCCAGTACTTC
TRBJ2-2 | . | . | TRBV15 | CATSRDLRTGELFF | TGTGCCACCAGCAGAGATCTGCGTACCGGGGAGCTGTTTTTT
TRBJ1-2 | . | . | TRBV4-1 | CASSLDRRSYYGYTF | TGCGCCAGCAGCCTAGACAGGAGGTCATACTATGGCTACACCTTC
TRBJ2-1 | . | . | TRBV14 | CASSRDRARGAEQFF | TGTGCCAGCAGCCGAGACAGAGCTCGGGGGGCTGAGCAGTTCTTC
TRBJ2-1 | . | . | TRBV7-3 | CASSSQPGAPGEQFF | TGTGCCAGCAGCTCCCAACCGGGGGCGCCGGGTGAGCAGTTCTTC
TRBJ2-1 | few | . | TRBV10-1 | CASSQGLSSYNEQFF | TGCGCCAGCAGTCAAGGGCTCAGCTCCTACAATGAGCAGTTCTTC
TRBJ2-2 | . | . | TRBV7-3 | CASSPLRSPNTGELFF | TGTGCCAGCAGTCCACTGCGGTCCCCGAACACCGGGGAGCTGTTTTTT
TRBJ2-1 | . | . | TRBV7-2 | CASSLSSHNEQFF | TGTGCCAGCAGCTTATCCAGCCACAATGAGCAGTTCTTC
TRBJ2-5 | few | TRBD2 | TRBV5-1 | CASSNKGLDQETQYF | TGCGCCAGCAGCAACAAGGGACTAGACCAAGAGACCCAGTACTTC